A single sample gave rise to the 22 T cell receptor beta chains below, sequenced in a study of blood T cell repertoires in COVID-19. Libraries were prepared by immunoSEQ multiplex PCR; TCRdb keeps only in-frame clonotypes and omits some of them. This table has under 100,000 clones, about 85% appearing once. Material for sequencing was peripheral blood. The source of these receptors is a male donor with acute or convalescent COVID-19.

This clone came up once. V and J are TRBV5-1 and TRBJ1-2, with a tentative D call TRBD1 (5 bases). The V gene lost 2 bases and the J gene lost 3 bases, with 17 bases spanning the gap. CDR1 and CDR2 from the germline V gene are SGHRS and YFSETQ. This CDR3 spans 16 amino acids. The CDR3 nucleotides read TGCGCCAGCAGCTTAGGGGTGATGCCCCGGGACTATGGCTACACCTTC. Translated, it gives CASSLGVMPRDYGYTF.

The V and J genes are TRBV18 and TRBJ2-1, with D tentatively TRBD2 (6 bases). Germline assignment: CDR1 KGHSH and CDR2 LQKENI. V was shortened by 5 bases and J by 8 bases, with 10 bases between the two germline ends. This CDR3 is 12 amino acids long. CDR3 protein: CASSVGGYEQFF. DNA of the CDR3: TGTGCCAGCTCAGTGGGGGGTTATGAGCAGTTCTTC.

The chain combines TRBV4-2 with TRBJ1-1; TRBD1 might be the D (6 bases). This CDR3 region has 15 residues. V lost 4 bases to trimming and J lost 4 bases, with 16 bases between them. CDR1 LGHNA and CDR2 YNFKEQ come from the germline V gene. This chain's CDR3 is CASSPDPGAVTEAFF. DNA for the CDR3: TGTGCCAGCAGCCCCGACCCAGGGGCGGTCACTGAAGCTTTCTTT.

V usage is TRBV3-1 (or the pseudogene TRBV3-2) and J usage is TRBJ2-3; D perhaps matches TRBD2 (5 bases). The CDR3 is 14 residues long. The ends were cut back, 4 bases at V and 5 bases at J, with 13 bases in the middle. Germline V gene sequence: CDR1 LGHDT, CDR2 YNNKEL (reference sequence). The CDR3 nucleotides read TGTGCCAGCAGCCGTTACGGGGATGTAGATACGCAGTATTTT. It specifies CASSRYGDVDTQYF.

The V and J genes are TRBV7-2 and TRBJ1-2; 8 nucleotides align to TRBD1. V gave up 2 bases and J gave up 6 bases; unmatched junction bases: 8. The CDR3 is 15 amino acids. Germline V gene lookup returns CDR1 SGHTA and CDR2 FQGNSA. The CDR3 DNA is TGTGCCAGCAGCTTATTGGCAGGGGGCGCGAATGGCTACACCTTC. Residues: CASSLLAGGANGYTF. Variable domain in full (rest from reference TRBV7-2 and TRBJ1-2): GAGVSQSPSNKVTEKGKDVELRCDPISGHTALYWYRQSLGQGLEFLIYFQGNSAPDKSGLPSDRFSAERTGGSVSTLTIQRTQQEDSAVYLCASSLLAGGANGYTFGSGTRLTVV.

This rearrangement joins TRBV27 to TRBJ2-3; D may be TRBD1 (6 bases). V lost 7 bases to trimming and J lost 0 bases, with 14 bases between them. This CDR3 region has 15 residues. Germline V gene data show CDR1 as MNHEY and CDR2 as SMNVEV (reference sequence). CDR3 nucleotide sequence: TGTGCCAGCAATCTACAGGGAACTAGCACAGATACGCAGTATTTT. Translated, it gives CASNLQGTSTDTQYF.

The CDR3 DNA reads as TGTGCCAGCAGTGACCGCGGGACAGCGAGAGGGGAGCAGTTCTTC. This translates into CASSDRGTARGEQFF. The chain has TRBV2 and TRBJ2-1; D perhaps matches TRBD1 (7 bases). The CDR3 spans 15 residues. Germline CDR1 SNHLY, CDR2 FYNNEI. V was pared by 3 bases and J by 10 bases, with 19 bases between.

The chain carries TRBV5-1 and TRBJ2-5; D gene unclear. The CDR3 covers 15 residues. Looked up from germline, CDR1 is SGHRS and CDR2 is YFSETQ. The V and J ends lost 0 bases and 2 bases respectively, with 11 bases between them. The CDR3 sequence: CASSLVARSQETQYF. The CDR3 coding sequence is TGCGCCAGCAGCTTGGTGGCCAGGTCTCAAGAGACCCAGTACTTC.

V gene TRBV15 combines with J gene TRBJ1-2, with a weak D call TRBD1 (5 bases). This CDR3 comprises 16 residues. The V gene lost 0 bases and the J gene lost 1 base, with 12 bases spanning the gap. Germline CDR1 LNHNV, CDR2 YYDKDF (reference sequence). The CDR3 loop is CATSRDLGRDNYGYTF. The CDR3 region has the DNA TGTGCCACCAGCAGAGATCTTGGCAGGGATAACTATGGCTACACCTTC.

The chain couples TRBV6-2 or TRBV6-3 to TRBJ1-4; 7 bases line up with TRBD1. J was trimmed by 7 bases and V by 5 bases; bases with no gene match: 10. The V gene's germline CDR1 is MNHEY and CDR2 SVGEGT. CDR3 length: 15 residues. For the CDR3, the DNA is TGTGCCAGCAGTGACTTCGGGACAGCCACTGAAAAACTGTTTTTT. Amino acid sequence: CASSDFGTATEKLFF.

This clone was counted only a few times. The chain links TRBV6-5 to TRBJ2-7, with D possibly matching TRBD2 (5 bases). There are 13 residues in the CDR3. Trimming took off 4 bases at V and 3 bases at J, with 10 bases between the two ends. Germline lookup yields CDR1 MNHEY and CDR2 SVGAGI. Here the CDR3 DNA reads TGTGCCAGCAGTTCCTCGGGGAGCTACGAGCAGTACTTC. Its translation is CASSSSGSYEQYF.

The V gene is TRBV10-3, the J gene TRBJ1-1, with 8 bases fitting TRBD1. This CDR3 comprises 16 residues. Trimming cost V 5 bases and J 1 base; bases outside gene matches: 9. The germline CDR1 and CDR2 sequences are ENHRY and SYGVKD. In DNA form, the CDR3 reads TGTGCCATCAGTACCGCCCTCGGGACAGGGAACACTGAAGCTTTCTTT. It translates to CAISTALGTGNTEAFF.

The chain couples TRBV5-1 to TRBJ1-1; D may be TRBD1 (5 bases). This CDR3 is 17 amino acids long. V shed 4 bases and J shed 6 bases, with 25 bases lying between them. The germline V gene encodes CDR1 SGHRS and CDR2 YFSETQ. The CDR3 is CASSTTSRRGGTPEAFF. For the CDR3, the DNA is TGCGCCAGCAGCACAACCTCACGTCGCGGGGGGACGCCTGAAGCTTTCTTT.

The gene calls are TRBV19 and TRBJ2-6; TRBD1 aligns across 11 bases. The CDR3 has 16 residues. Germline loops: CDR1 LNHDA, CDR2 SQIVND (reference sequence). Unmatched junction bases numbered 6, after V lost 9 bases and J lost 2 bases. In DNA, the CDR3 is TGTGCCAGCCGCGGACAGGGGGCCGCTGGGGCCAACGTCCTGACTTTC. Translation: CASRGQGAAGANVLTF. The complete variable domain, with remaining parts taken from reference TRBV19 and TRBJ2-6, reads DGGITQSPKYLFRKEGQNVTLSCEQNLNHDAMYWYRQDPGQGLRLIYYSQIVNDFQKGDIAEGYSVSREKKESFPLTVTSAQKNPTAFYLCASRGQGAAGANVLTFGAGSRLTVL.

The chain uses TRBV19 and TRBJ2-1; unclear D gene. This CDR3 region has 15 residues. Germline CDR1 is LNHDA and CDR2 is SQIVND (reference sequence). Deletions cut 3 bases from V and 7 bases from J, with 16 bases between. DNA of the CDR3: TGTGCCAGTAGTATCTCCTCGACTGGAAATAATGAGCAGTTCTTC. Translated: CASSISSTGNNEQFF.

The genes are TRBV5-1 and TRBJ2-1; D perhaps matches TRBD2 (6 bases). The V gene lost 0 bases and the J gene lost 7 bases, with 14 bases spanning the gap. The CDR3 extends over 15 amino acids. Germline V gene data show CDR1 as SGHRS and CDR2 as YFSETQ. The CDR3 DNA reads TGCGCCAGCAGCTTGGGGGGACTTCCCGGGAATGAGCAGTTCTTC. Residues: CASSLGGLPGNEQFF.

This clone was counted a few times. This chain uses TRBV6-5 with TRBJ1-1; D remains ambiguous. Germline lookup yields CDR1 MNHEY and CDR2 SVGAGI. The CDR3 covers 13 residues. V shed 7 bases and J shed 3 bases, with 12 bases lying between them. The CDR3 is CASTPSRDTEAFF. DNA for the CDR3: TGTGCCAGCACCCCCAGCCGGGACACTGAAGCTTTCTTT.

This chain connects TRBV27 to TRBJ2-7; a possible D gene is TRBD1 (5 bases). V was shortened by 6 bases and J by 5 bases, with 14 bases between the two germline ends. This CDR3 comprises 13 residues. Germline-derived CDR1 and CDR2 are MNHEY and SMNVEV (reference sequence). The CDR3 loop reads CASRRQGAHEQYF. In nucleotides, the CDR3 is TGTGCCAGCAGGCGGCAGGGTGCCCACGAGCAGTACTTC.

The chain uses TRBV5-1 and TRBJ2-3; D is perhaps TRBD2 (7 bases). Germline lookup yields CDR1 SGHRS and CDR2 YFSETQ. The germline V and J ends were trimmed by 2 bases and 4 bases, with 14 bases remaining between them. The CDR3 consists of 15 residues. The CDR3 bases are TGCGCCAGCAGCTTACAGGGAGGGTATGCAGATACGCAGTATTTT. Protein product: CASSLQGGYADTQYF.

This clone was picked up one time. The chain employs TRBV30 and TRBJ2-5; maybe TRBD2 (7 bases). V dropped 3 bases and J dropped 3 bases, with 14 bases sitting between them. There are 14 residues in the CDR3. Germline CDR1 GTSNPN, CDR2 SVGIG (reference sequence). The CDR3 reads CAWSVGGGEETQYF. The CDR3 DNA follows: TGTGCCTGGAGCGTCGGAGGGGGGGAAGAGACCCAGTACTTC.

The V and J genes are TRBV3-1 (or the pseudogene TRBV3-2) and TRBJ2-2; 9 nucleotides agree with TRBD1. The CDR3 runs 16 residues. J gave up 6 bases and V 2 bases, and 7 bases lay outside the gene matches. Germline lookup yields CDR1 LGHDT and CDR2 YNNKEL (reference sequence). The CDR3 nucleotides read TGTGCCAGCAGCCAACCGGGACAGGGTGTCCCCGGGGAGCTGTTTTTT. Translating gives CASSQPGQGVPGELFF.

The CDR3 here is CASSSQGAHNEQYF. The CDR3 DNA reads TGTGCCAGCTCATCACAGGGGGCGCACAACGAGCAGTACTTC. The chain has TRBV18 and TRBJ2-7, with 9 bases matching TRBD1. Germline V gives CDR1 KGHSH, CDR2 LQKENI. CDR3 size: 14 residues. J gave up 5 bases and V 5 bases, and 7 bases lay outside the gene matches.